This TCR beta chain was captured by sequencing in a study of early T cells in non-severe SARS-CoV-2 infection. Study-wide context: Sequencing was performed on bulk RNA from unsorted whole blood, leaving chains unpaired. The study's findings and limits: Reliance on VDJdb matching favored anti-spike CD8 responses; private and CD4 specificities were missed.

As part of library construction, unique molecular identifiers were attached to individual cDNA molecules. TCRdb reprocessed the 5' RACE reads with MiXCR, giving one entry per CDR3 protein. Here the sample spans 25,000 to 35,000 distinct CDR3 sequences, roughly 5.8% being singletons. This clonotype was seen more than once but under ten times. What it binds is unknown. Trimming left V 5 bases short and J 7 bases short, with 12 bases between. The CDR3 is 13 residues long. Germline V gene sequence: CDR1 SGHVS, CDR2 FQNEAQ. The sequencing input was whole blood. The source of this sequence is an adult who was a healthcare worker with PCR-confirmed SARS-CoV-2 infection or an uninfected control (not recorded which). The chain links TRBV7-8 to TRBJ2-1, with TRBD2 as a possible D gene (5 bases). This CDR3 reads CASSGRSGNEQFF. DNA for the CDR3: TGTGCCAGCAGCGGGAGAAGTGGGAATGAGCAGTTCTTC.